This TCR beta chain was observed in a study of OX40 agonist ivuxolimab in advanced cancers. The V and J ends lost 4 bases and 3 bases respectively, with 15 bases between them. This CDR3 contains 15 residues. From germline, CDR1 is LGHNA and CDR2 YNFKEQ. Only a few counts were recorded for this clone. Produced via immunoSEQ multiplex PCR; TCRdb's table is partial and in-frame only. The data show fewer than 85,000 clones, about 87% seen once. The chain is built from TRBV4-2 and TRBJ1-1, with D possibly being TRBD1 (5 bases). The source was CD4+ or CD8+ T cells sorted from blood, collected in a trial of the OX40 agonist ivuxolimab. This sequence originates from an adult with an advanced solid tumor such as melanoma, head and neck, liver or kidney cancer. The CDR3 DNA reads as TGTGCCAGCAGCCCGGCGTGGGGGTCCGACACTGAAGCTTTCTTT. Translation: CASSPAWGSDTEAFF.